Here is one T cell receptor beta chain with its context. How the authors handled the data: Amplification of reference gene primers provided the estimated nucleated cell counts. TCRdb's table, derived via immunoSEQ multiplex PCR, lists solely in-frame clones and lacks some. The DNA was the basis for D and trimming; V, J and clone size are from that table. Of more than 100,000 clones listed, more than 70% are singletons. CDR1 KGHSH and CDR2 LQKENI come from the germline V gene. The CDR3 consists of 13 residues. Trimming took 2 bases from V and 6 from J, leaving 10 bases between them. The entry originates in a study of blood T cell repertoires in COVID-19. Turning to the study itself: Acute and convalescent COVID-19 specimens originated in the United States, Italy and Spain.

The chain links TRBV18 to TRBJ1-1, with D possibly matching TRBD1 (6 bases). The sequence came from a woman older than 75 in a cohort sampled during active COVID-19. The sample taken for sequencing was peripheral blood. The CDR3 DNA reads as TGTGCCAGCTCACCAAGGGGGGGAGCTGAAGCTTTCTTT. This encodes CASSPRGGAEAFF. Full variable domain (missing parts from reference TRBV18 and TRBJ1-1): NAGVMQNPRHLVRRRGQEARLRCSPMKGHSHVYWYRQLPEEGLKFMVYLQKENIIDESGMPKERFSAEFPKEGPSILRIQQVVRGDSAAYFCASSPRGGAEAFFGQGTRLTVV.